The T cell receptor beta chain under discussion was sequenced for a study of cytomegalovirus exposure and HLA in healthy donors (dated by TCRdb to the late 2010s). Study-level background: According to a later analysis, the approximately 130 validation repertoires were produced on the same platform as the 700 or so repertoires of the first cohort. To predict cytomegalovirus infection status, the study brought together high-throughput TCR immunosequencing, statistical association of individual TCRs with disease status, and machine learning. In addition to the first cohort of hundreds of subjects, a separate validation cohort of approximately 130 different subjects was used. The study was designed to test whether signatures of past pathogen exposure could be identified by cataloging public T cell receptors.

With regard to this clone: The antigen it recognizes is unknown. Per-base quality was not reported, and no clone a single base away is much larger than it.

Separate from the approximately 700-subject first cohort, the validation cohort of about 110 subjects was the group to which the donors belonged. The method behind the library was the immunoSEQ multiplex PCR assay. The original methods were these. A statistical classification framework was built for diagnosing cytomegalovirus status from the catalog of TCR beta chain sequences. Sourced from immuneACCESS, this table was stored by TCRdb with only in-frame sequences that have V and J called. A share of the clones is absent; for the studies checked, an unresolved V gene accounts for under half, and the remainder has no known explanation. Clone size and V and J calls were adopted from that table, with D and trimming inferred from the DNA. This sample lists 150,000 to 250,000 clones; 84% were detected once. The ten largest clones take up around an eighth of the sample. The CDR3 numbers 15 residues from cysteine through phenylalanine. Only the CDR3 portion is preserved as DNA: 45 bases, with reading frame beginning at the first base. Per the germline V gene, SGHAT is the CDR1 and FQNNGV is the CDR2. Trimming takes 5 bases off V and 7 bases off J; junction bases not matched to a gene: 6.

What the authors observed across the whole study: Of the cluster scores, roughly 95% were above 0 in a later analysis, which found that TCRs clustered in the first cohort also tended to co-occur in the 95 to 150 validation repertoires. A later analysis had no HLA typing for the validation cohort, so co-occurrence there was scored across all 110 or so repertoires. The authors suggested that the approach could potentially be extended to other disease states and immunological phenotypes. Cytomegalovirus status was reported to be diagnosed by the classifier with high specificity and sensitivity in both the original and validation cohorts. While some public TCRs were present in many individuals, most TCR sequences turned up only very rarely across donors. A total of about 180 TCR beta chains were listed by the study as associated with cytomegalovirus. A few of the identified cytomegalovirus-associated TCR beta chains were confirmed in vitro to be specific for cytomegalovirus antigens.

The source material was PBMCs. This TCR came from a woman aged 25 to 39 in good health and CMV-seropositive. The sequence joins TRBV11-2 to TRBJ2-1; TRBD1 matches 12 bases in the middle. The encoded CDR3 is CASSKGQGAGNEQFF. The nucleotide sequence reads TGTGCCAGCAGCAAGGGACAGGGGGCTGGAAATGAGCAGTTCTTC. With the portions outside the CDR3 filled from the reference TRBV11-2 and TRBJ2-1 genes, the complete variable region becomes EAGVAQSPRYKIIEKRQSVAFWCNPISGHATLYWYQQILGQGPKLLIQFQNNGVVDDSQLPKDRFSAERLKGVDSTLKIQPAKLEDSAVYLCASSKGQGAGNEQFFGPGTRLTVL.